Below, 31 T cell receptor beta chains from the same sample are listed, as sequenced in a study of T cells in Graves' hyperthyroidism and ophthalmopathy. Authors of the study amplified TCR beta CDR3 regions from RNA transcripts. The HTBI primer set drove a first-round RT-PCR of the TCR CDR3. TCRdb re-analysed the multiplex PCR reads in MiXCR, keeping a single row per CDR3 protein. The data contain approximately 330,000 distinct CDR3 sequences, 12% to 15% of them singletons. Sequenced input: blood. These TCRs come from a middle-aged woman with Graves' ophthalmopathy.

This clonotype was counted at least ten times. This rearrangement joins TRBV11-2 to TRBJ1-1; 8 bases match TRBD1. V was pared by 2 bases and J by 1 base, with 3 bases of the junction left unmatched. This CDR3 has 15 amino acids. Looked up from germline, CDR1 is SGHAT and CDR2 is FQNNGV. The CDR3 spells CASSLRTGPNTEAFF. The CDR3 bases are TGTGCCAGCAGCTTACGGACAGGGCCGAACACTGAAGCTTTCTTT.

There are many counts of this clonotype. V usage is TRBV12-3 or TRBV12-4 and J usage is TRBJ1-1; D might be TRBD1 (6 bases). V lost 6 bases to trimming and J lost 1 base, with 9 bases between them. The CDR3 loop spans 13 amino acids. The CDR3 loop reads CASSRGQNTEAFF. The CDR3, as DNA: TGTGCCAGCAGCCGGGGACAGAACACTGAAGCTTTCTTT.

Ten or more counts support this clonotype. CDR3 protein: CASSLSPGTVYYNEQFF. The CDR3 DNA is TGTGCCAGCAGCTTGTCACCCGGGACAGTTTACTACAATGAGCAGTTCTTC. J is TRBJ2-1 and V is TRBV11-1; 7 nucleotides agree with TRBD1. V gave up 3 bases and J gave up 3 bases; unmatched junction bases: 11. Germline V CDR1 and CDR2: SGHAT, FQDESV (reference sequence). The CDR3 spans 17 residues.

This clonotype occurred a few times. The CDR3: CASSQGVPSGTYEQYF. The CDR3 DNA follows: TGTGCCAGCAGCCAAGGTGTGCCTAGCGGGACCTACGAGCAGTACTTC. The V and J genes are TRBV3-1 and TRBJ2-7; 9 bases map to TRBD2. V dropped 1 base and J dropped 2; count of bases not matched to a gene: 6. This CDR3 has 16 amino acids. Per the germline V gene, CDR1 is LGHDT and CDR2 is YNNKEL (reference sequence).

There are a few counts of this clonotype. This chain links TRBV30 with TRBJ1-2, with TRBD1 as a possible D gene (5 bases). Trimming removed 0 bases from V and 5 bases from J, with 7 bases in between. The CDR3 sequence is 12 residues long. The germline gives CDR1 GTSNPN, CDR2 SVGIG (reference sequence). In DNA form, the CDR3 reads TGTGCCTGGAGTGTTTCAGGGTATGGCTACACCTTC. It codes for CAWSVSGYGYTF.

This clonotype was detected ten times or more. The chain carries TRBV28 and TRBJ2-7, with a weak D call TRBD2 (6 bases). Germline assignment: CDR1 MDHEN and CDR2 SYDVKM. CDR3 length equals 16 residues. Trimming shortened V by 5 bases and J by 0 bases, and 17 bases separated the two germline ends. As DNA, the CDR3 is TGTGCCAGCAGTCCTCGGACTACCTTTCTCTCCTACGAGCAGTACTTC. Translated: CASSPRTTFLSYEQYF.

This clonotype was seen at least ten times. J is TRBJ2-7 and V is TRBV2, with 9 bases fitting TRBD1. The CDR3 has 14 residues. Germline assignment: CDR1 SNHLY and CDR2 FYNNEI. The J segment lost 6 bases and the V segment lost 6 bases, leaving 9 bases of the junction unmatched. Here the CDR3 reads CASRGSGQGFEQYF. The CDR3 nucleotides are TGTGCCAGCAGGGGGTCGGGACAGGGCTTCGAGCAGTACTTC.

This clonotype was seen at least ten times. V is TRBV19 and J is TRBJ2-1, with 8 bases matching TRBD2. CDR3 length equals 16 residues. V lost 6 bases and J lost 9; bases outside the gene matches: 16. CDR1 and CDR2 from the germline V gene are LNHDA and SQIVND (reference sequence). The CDR3 nucleotides read TGTGCCAGTAGCCCCCTCGGGGGGGTAATCTCATCTGAGCAGTTCTTC. Its translation is CASSPLGGVISSEQFF.

This clonotype was seen ten or more times. The chain recombines TRBV7-9 with TRBJ2-7; D might be TRBD2 (5 bases). CDR1 is SEHNR, CDR2 FQNEAQ, per germline (reference sequence). V lost 5 bases and J 1 base, leaving 12 bases between the germline ends. The CDR3 covers 14 residues. CDR3: CASSPSGPSYEQYF. The CDR3 DNA reads TGTGCCAGCAGCCCAAGCGGTCCATCCTACGAGCAGTACTTC.

The chain joins TRBV2 to TRBJ2-1, with D hard to call. The germline gives CDR1 SNHLY, CDR2 FYNNEI. This CDR3 region has 11 residues. V shed 2 bases and J shed 9 bases, with 5 bases lying between them. The DNA for the CDR3 is TGTGCCAGCAGTGAATTGAGTGAGCAGTTCTTC. This translates into CASSELSEQFF. The whole variable domain, remainder taken from reference TRBV2 and TRBJ2-1, is EPEVTQTPSHQVTQMGQEVILRCVPISNHLYFYWYRQILGQKVEFLVSFYNNEISEKSEIFDDQFSVERPDGSNFTLKIRSTKLEDSAMYFCASSELSEQFFGPGTRLTVL.

The chain employs TRBV12-3 or TRBV12-4 and TRBJ1-6; tentatively, D is TRBD1 (5 bases). Trimming left V 6 bases short and J 7 bases short, with 10 bases between. The length of the CDR3 is 13 residues. The CDR3 coding sequence is TGTGCCAGCAGCCGGGACGTGAATTCACCCCTCCACTTT. This encodes CASSRDVNSPLHF.

In its sample, this clonotype was seen many times. This chain joins TRBV15 and TRBJ2-1; 8 nucleotides line up with TRBD2. This CDR3 has 14 residues. Germline V lookup: CDR1 LNHNV, CDR2 YYDKDF (reference sequence). The ends lost 2 bases at V and 8 bases at J; junction bases unmatched: 5. The DNA for the CDR3 is TGTGCCACCAGCAGATCGGGGGGGCCGGATGAGCAGTTCTTC. It yields the protein CATSRSGGPDEQFF.

This clonotype was counted at least ten times. The chain recombines TRBV2 with TRBJ1-1; no clear D. Germline V lookup: CDR1 SNHLY, CDR2 FYNNEI. CDR3 length: 15 residues. Deletions cut 2 bases from V and 2 bases from J, with 12 bases between. DNA of the CDR3: TGTGCCAGCAGTGAACGTCGCGGACGCAACACTGAAGCTTTCTTT. Encoded protein: CASSERRGRNTEAFF.

This clonotype was counted many times. The rearrangement links TRBV5-1 to TRBJ2-5; D gene ambiguous. The V gene's germline CDR1 is SGHRS and CDR2 YFSETQ. Trimming left V 3 bases short and J 4 bases short, with 10 bases between. The CDR3 is made up of 13 amino acids. The CDR3 region is CASSSGITETQYF. DNA of the CDR3: TGCGCCAGCAGCTCTGGCATTACAGAGACCCAGTACTTC.

For this clonotype: A read error is possible here, since a much larger clone lies one base away. The chain employs TRBV2 and TRBJ2-3; D is perhaps TRBD1 or TRBD2 (5 bases each). This CDR3 is built from 15 residues. Germline-derived CDR1 and CDR2 are SNHLY and FYNNEI. V lost 6 bases, J lost 10 bases, and 23 bases lay in between. The CDR3 DNA follows: TGTGCCAGCAGATCAGCCGGGGCCTCCTCGATCGCGCAGTATTTT. This gives the protein CASRSAGASSIAQYF.

At least ten counts were recorded for this clonotype. J is TRBJ1-1 and V is TRBV7-8, with D perhaps matching TRBD1 (6 bases). The CDR3 has 13 residues. The germline gives CDR1 SGHVS, CDR2 FQNEAQ. V shed 3 bases and J shed 6 bases, with 11 bases lying between them. The CDR3 DNA reads TGTGCCAGCAGCTTTGGGGGCCCACCTGAAGCTTTCTTT. Protein product: CASSFGGPPEAFF. The full variable domain, completed using reference TRBV7-8 and TRBJ1-1, is GAGVSQSPRYKVAKRGQDVALRCDPISGHVSLFWYQQALGQGPEFLTYFQNEAQLDKSGLPSDRFFAERPEGSVSTLKIQRTQQEDSAVYLCASSFGGPPEAFFGQGTRLTVV.

This clonotype was observed at least ten times. The chain recombines TRBV7-2 with TRBJ2-7; D ambiguous. The germline V gene encodes CDR1 SGHTA and CDR2 FQGNSA. The CDR3 length is 15 residues. V gave up 1 base and J gave up 0 bases, with 10 bases separating them. CDR3 sequence reads: CASSLERQPSYEQYF. The CDR3 bases are TGTGCCAGCAGCTTAGAGAGACAACCCTCCTACGAGCAGTACTTC.

This chain joins TRBV7-9 and TRBJ1-4; D ambiguous. V lost 6 bases and J 9 bases, leaving 23 bases between the germline ends. The CDR3 has 16 amino acids. Germline lookup yields CDR1 SEHNR and CDR2 FQNEAQ (reference sequence). CDR3 coding DNA: TGTGCCAGCAGGGAGGGATCGGACTTCACGGGCAAAAAACTGTTTTTT. Protein product: CASREGSDFTGKKLFF.

This clonotype was recorded many times. The chain has TRBV3-1 and TRBJ2-3; D may be TRBD1 (6 bases). With 6 bases removed from V and 2 bases from J, the gap between germline ends came to 9 bases. Germline V CDR1 and CDR2: LGHDT, YNNKEL (reference sequence). CDR3 length equals 13 residues. Here the CDR3 reads CASSQGFTDTQYF. The CDR3 nucleotides are TGTGCCAGCAGTCAGGGGTTCACAGATACGCAGTATTTT.

This clonotype occurred many times. The V gene is TRBV7-9, the J gene TRBJ2-1, with 9 positions matching TRBD2. CDR3 length equals 16 residues. Germline values: CDR1 SEHNR, CDR2 FQNEAQ (reference sequence). The ends lost 4 bases at V and 0 bases at J; junction bases unmatched: 4. Written as DNA, the CDR3 is TGTGCCAGCAGCTCGACTAGCGGATACTCCTACAATGAGCAGTTCTTC. Protein: CASSSTSGYSYNEQFF.

This clonotype was found a few times. CDR3 sequence: CASSESTGQNQPQHF. In nucleotides, the CDR3 is TGTGCCAGCAGTGAAAGTACAGGGCAAAATCAGCCCCAGCATTTT. The gene calls are TRBV6-1 and TRBJ1-5; the D gene is possibly TRBD1 (6 bases). The CDR3 spans 15 residues. V shed 2 bases and J shed 4 bases, with 12 bases lying between them. CDR1 is MNHNS and CDR2 is SASEGT in the germline V gene.

This clonotype showed up many times. This chain connects TRBV6-1 to TRBJ2-1, with D perhaps TRBD2 (5 bases). The CDR3 is made up of 12 amino acids. Trimming stripped 7 bases from V and 8 bases from J, with 12 bases between. CDR1 is MNHNS and CDR2 is SASEGT in the germline V gene. CDR3 sequence reads: CASMSGVHEQFF. CDR3 DNA: TGTGCCAGCATGTCCGGGGTCCATGAGCAGTTCTTC.

This clonotype was picked up many times. The chain is built from TRBV7-9 and TRBJ2-5; a weak D match, TRBD1 (6 bases). V dropped 5 bases and J dropped 2 bases, with 12 bases sitting between them. The germline V gene has CDR1 SEHNR and CDR2 FQNEAQ (reference sequence). The CDR3 consists of 14 residues. In nucleotides, the CDR3 is TGTGCCAGCAGCCGCGACAGGTTACAAGAGACCCAGTACTTC. This sequence encodes CASSRDRLQETQYF.

This clonotype was recorded many times. This chain connects TRBV12-3 or TRBV12-4 to TRBJ1-5; tentatively, D is TRBD1 (5 bases). The CDR3 sequence is 14 residues long. Deletions cut 6 bases from V and 0 bases from J, with 9 bases between. The CDR3 loop is CASRGEYSNQPQHF. The CDR3, as DNA: TGTGCCAGCAGGGGGGAATATAGCAATCAGCCCCAGCATTTT.

The chain is built from TRBV13 and TRBJ1-2, with D perhaps TRBD1 (6 bases). This CDR3 region has 15 residues. The germline V gene has CDR1 PRHDT and CDR2 FYEKMQ (reference sequence). V lost 0 bases and J 2 bases, leaving 10 bases between the germline ends. CDR3 amino acids: CASSLGRGHNYGYTF. The CDR3 bases are TGTGCCAGCAGCTTAGGCAGGGGCCACAACTATGGCTACACCTTC. The variable domain in full, completed from reference TRBV13 and TRBJ1-2, reads AAGVIQSPRHLIKEKRETATLKCYPIPRHDTVYWYQQGPGQDPQFLISFYEKMQSDKGSIPDRFSAQQFSDYHSELNMSSLELGDSALYFCASSLGRGHNYGYTFGSGTRLTVV.

The chain combines TRBV4-2 with TRBJ2-5; 7 bases fit TRBD2. The CDR3 is 15 amino acids. V was pared by 3 bases and J by 5 bases, with 9 bases of the junction left unmatched. The germline CDR1 and CDR2 sequences are LGHNA and YNFKEQ. The CDR3 sequence is CASSQGGDLFETQYF. The CDR3 DNA is TGTGCCAGCAGCCAGGGGGGGGACTTATTCGAGACCCAGTACTTC.

This clonotype was counted ten times or more. V gene TRBV12-3 or TRBV12-4 combines with J gene TRBJ2-7; 12 bases map to TRBD1. Trimming took 6 bases from V and 2 from J; bases not matched to a gene: 2. There are 14 residues in the CDR3. The CDR3: CASSWDRGPYEQYF. The CDR3 coding sequence is TGTGCCAGCAGCTGGGACAGGGGGCCCTACGAGCAGTACTTC.

At least ten counts were recorded for this clonotype. The V gene is TRBV20-1, the J gene TRBJ2-7, with D perhaps TRBD1 (5 bases). Trimming cost V 6 bases and J 9 bases, with 18 bases left between them. The germline CDR1 and CDR2 sequences are DFQATT and SNEGSKA (reference sequence). The CDR3 has 12 residues. The CDR3 here is CSAVQGLGGQYF. CDR3 sequence (DNA): TGCAGTGCGGTCCAGGGTTTAGGTGGGCAGTACTTC.

This clonotype was detected many times. The chain has TRBV28 and TRBJ1-1; D is perhaps TRBD1 (6 bases). Trimming took off 6 bases at V and 4 bases at J, with 15 bases between the two ends. Germline values: CDR1 MDHEN, CDR2 SYDVKM. The CDR3 spans 14 residues. Here the CDR3 DNA reads TGTGCCAGCAGGCTCTGGGGGGGCGGCACTGAAGCTTTCTTT. This translates into CASRLWGGGTEAFF.

This clonotype was found a few times. The chain employs TRBV6-5 and TRBJ1-4; 8 bases fit TRBD1. The CDR3 is 14 amino acids. Germline values: CDR1 MNHEY, CDR2 SVGAGI. V dropped 4 bases and J dropped 7; count of bases not matched to a gene: 5. The CDR3 sequence is CASSSGGLGEKLFF. The CDR3 DNA is TGTGCCAGCAGTTCAGGGGGCTTGGGTGAAAAACTGTTTTTT.

This clonotype occurred many times. V gene TRBV4-2 combines with J gene TRBJ1-1; a possible D gene is TRBD1 (5 bases). The CDR3 extends over 16 amino acids. V lost 0 bases and J 1 base, leaving 12 bases between the germline ends. The germline gives CDR1 LGHNA, CDR2 YNFKEQ. The DNA of the CDR3 is TGTGCCAGCAGCCAAGAGAGGGGAAACTCGAACACTGAAGCTTTCTTT. Translation: CASSQERGNSNTEAFF.